These 14 T cell receptor beta chains originate from one sample sequenced in a study of T cells in localized non-small cell lung cancer. This table comes from immunoSEQ multiplex PCR, and its TCRdb copy is limited to in-frame clones, with some not included. The sample lists about 33,000 clones, approximately 90% occurring once. Source: PBMCs, taken before any cancer treatment. These receptors were taken from a man aged 40 to 70 with stage II lung adenocarcinoma.

The count of this clone is one. This chain links TRBV7-2 with TRBJ1-2; the D is unclear. Trimming took 5 bases from V and 2 from J, leaving 12 bases between them. Germline V CDR1 and CDR2: SGHTA, FQGNSA. The CDR3 totals 14 residues. Here the CDR3 reads CASSPELGNYGYTF. In DNA form, the CDR3 reads TGTGCCAGCAGCCCCGAGCTAGGGAACTATGGCTACACCTTC.

The CDR3 sequence: CASTTGSEQYF. In nucleotides, the CDR3 is TGTGCCAGCACAACAGGGAGCGAGCAGTACTTC. V usage is TRBV2 and J usage is TRBJ2-7, with D possibly TRBD1 on 6 matching bases. Germline V lookup: CDR1 SNHLY, CDR2 FYNNEI. Trimming removed 7 bases from V and 6 bases from J, with 10 bases in between. This CDR3 region has 11 residues. Combining the CDR3 with reference TRBV2 and TRBJ2-7 gives the whole variable domain EPEVTQTPSHQVTQMGQEVILRCVPISNHLYFYWYRQILGQKVEFLVSFYNNEISEKSEIFDDQFSVERPDGSNFTLKIRSTKLEDSAMYFCASTTGSEQYFGPGTRLTVT.

This sequence joins TRBV27 and TRBJ1-2; D uncertain. V was clipped by 8 bases and J by 2 bases, with 9 bases between them. Germline CDR1 is MNHEY and CDR2 is SMNVEV (reference sequence). The CDR3 has 12 residues. The CDR3 region is CASWTHNYGYTF. Here the CDR3 DNA reads TGTGCCAGCTGGACTCACAACTATGGCTACACCTTC.

This chain connects TRBV28 to TRBJ2-4; 9 positions agree with TRBD2. V gave up 7 bases and J gave up 3 bases; unmatched junction bases: 7. Looked up from germline, CDR1 is MDHEN and CDR2 is SYDVKM. The CDR3 loop spans 15 amino acids. The CDR3 coding sequence is TGTGCCAGCACTCCTAGCGGGGCTGACAAAAACATTCAGTACTTC. It specifies CASTPSGADKNIQYF.

The rearrangement joins TRBV10-3 to TRBJ1-1; D gene unclear. CDR1 and CDR2 (germline): ENHRY, SYGVKD. Deletions cut 2 bases from V and 1 base from J, with 5 bases between. CDR3 length: 13 residues. CDR3 sequence (DNA): TGTGCCATCAGTGAGCTATGGAACACTGAAGCTTTCTTT. This translates into CAISELWNTEAFF.

The chain is built from TRBV11-3 and TRBJ2-7; 7 bases are a match to TRBD1. CDR3 size: 17 residues. Germline V CDR1 and CDR2: SGHNT, YENEEA. Unmatched junction bases numbered 11, after V lost 1 base and J lost 2 bases. The CDR3 sequence is CASSLGQGVRRTYEQYF. CDR3 DNA: TGTGCCAGCAGCTTAGGTCAGGGGGTTAGACGAACCTACGAGCAGTACTTC.

The chain carries TRBV7-9 and TRBJ2-3; D remains ambiguous. Deletions cut 2 bases from V and 4 bases from J, with 1 base between. This CDR3 region has 11 residues. Per germline, CDR1 SEHNR and CDR2 FQNEAQ (reference sequence). This CDR3 reads CASSLSDTQYF. In nucleotides, the CDR3 is TGTGCCAGCAGCTTATCAGATACGCAGTATTTT.

In DNA, the CDR3 is TGTGCCAGCAGCCGGAATGTAAACAATGAGCAGTTCTTC. Translated, it gives CASSRNVNNEQFF. This rearrangement joins TRBV27 to TRBJ2-1; no definite D call. With 6 bases removed from V and 5 bases from J, the gap between germline ends came to 11 bases. CDR1 is MNHEY, CDR2 SMNVEV, per germline (reference sequence). The CDR3 spans 13 residues.

The J gene is TRBJ2-7, the V gene TRBV11-2; 8 nucleotides align to TRBD1. Unmatched junction bases numbered 5, after V lost 6 bases and J lost 4 bases. The CDR3 totals 13 residues. Germline V gene data show CDR1 as SGHAT and CDR2 as FQNNGV. The CDR3 bases are TGTGCCAGCAGTACGGACAGGGCGTACGAGCAGTACTTC. Its translation is CASSTDRAYEQYF.

The rearrangement links TRBV19 to TRBJ1-2; D is unresolved. V lost 0 bases to trimming and J lost 8 bases, with 10 bases between them. Germline lookup yields CDR1 LNHDA and CDR2 SQIVND (reference sequence). The CDR3 sequence is 13 residues long. The CDR3 loop reads CASSIDRVSGYTF. In DNA form, the CDR3 reads TGTGCCAGTAGTATAGATCGGGTATCCGGCTACACCTTC.

The rearrangement joins TRBV28 to TRBJ1-5; the D is unclear. V lost 7 bases to trimming and J lost 0 bases, with 10 bases between them. This CDR3 has 14 residues. CDR1 MDHEN and CDR2 SYDVKM come from the germline V gene. As DNA, the CDR3 is TGTGCCAGCACGATCGGGGTTAGCAATCAGCCCCAGCATTTT. As protein: CASTIGVSNQPQHF.

The chain couples TRBV4-1 to TRBJ2-7, with D possibly being TRBD1 (5 bases). The CDR3 is 13 residues long. Germline V CDR1 and CDR2: MGHRA, YSYEKL. The germline V and J ends were trimmed by 5 bases and 1 base, with 9 bases remaining between them. CDR3 DNA sequence: TGCGCCAGCAGCGAACAGGCTTCCTACGAGCAGTACTTC. The encoded protein is CASSEQASYEQYF.

The V call is TRBV4-1, the J call TRBJ2-5; possible D gene TRBD2, 5 bases. The CDR3 length is 15 residues. The germline V and J ends were trimmed by 3 bases and 1 base, with 12 bases remaining between them. From germline, CDR1 is MGHRA and CDR2 YSYEKL. CDR3 sequence (DNA): TGCGCCAGCAGCCAGCACGGGGTAAGCCAAGAGACCCAGTACTTC. Translated, it gives CASSQHGVSQETQYF.

This rearrangement joins TRBV7-6 to TRBJ2-1; D unresolved. This CDR3 spans 13 amino acids. V was clipped by 2 bases and J by 7 bases, with 9 bases between them. CDR1 and CDR2 from the germline V gene are SGHVS and FNYEAQ. CDR3 sequence: CASSLSLTNEQFF. Written as DNA, the CDR3 is TGTGCCAGCAGCTTATCCCTTACTAATGAGCAGTTCTTC. Full variable domain (outside the CDR3, taken from reference TRBV7-6 and TRBJ2-1): GAGVSQSPRYKVTKRGQDVALRCDPISGHVSLYWYRQALGQGPEFLTYFNYEAQQDKSGLPNDRFSAERPEGSISTLTIQRTEQRDSAMYRCASSLSLTNEQFFGPGTRLTVL.